These 14 T cell receptor beta chains originate from one sample sequenced in a study of blood T cell repertoires in COVID-19. The assay was immunoSEQ multiplex PCR, and TCRdb's table has in-frame clones only and misses some. The sample consists of some 42,000 clones, more than 60% of them appearing once. The sequencing sample was made of peripheral blood. These TCRs come from a woman aged 70-85 years with acute or convalescent COVID-19.

This clone was detected once. The J gene is TRBJ2-1, the V gene TRBV9, with 10 bases fitting TRBD2. After removal of 0 bases from V and 2 bases from J, the junction contained 2 bases not matched to a gene. Germline V gives CDR1 SGDLS, CDR2 YYNGEE. This CDR3 is 16 amino acids long. CDR3 sequence (DNA): TGTGCCAGCAGCGTAGGGACTAGCGGAGCCTACAATGAGCAGTTCTTC. Protein: CASSVGTSGAYNEQFF.

This rearrangement joins TRBV5-1 to TRBJ1-4; D ambiguous. Trimming took off 5 bases at V and 0 bases at J, with 8 bases between the two ends. Germline CDR1 is SGHRS and CDR2 is YFSETQ. This CDR3 is built from 14 residues. In nucleotides, the CDR3 is TGCGCCAGCAGTCCACTCACAACTAATGAAAAACTGTTTTTT. It specifies CASSPLTTNEKLFF.

The chain has TRBV7-2 and TRBJ1-2; unclear D gene. CDR3 size: 12 residues. CDR1 is SGHTA and CDR2 is FQGNSA in the germline V gene. Trimming removed 0 bases at V and 7 bases at J, with 6 bases between. The CDR3 here is CASSLAGIGYTF. CDR3 nucleotides: TGTGCCAGCAGCTTAGCCGGTATTGGCTACACCTTC. The full variable domain, with the rest looked up from reference TRBV7-2 and TRBJ1-2, is GAGVSQSPSNKVTEKGKDVELRCDPISGHTALYWYRQSLGQGLEFLIYFQGNSAPDKSGLPSDRFSAERTGGSVSTLTIQRTQQEDSAVYLCASSLAGIGYTFGSGTRLTVV.

The chain recombines TRBV11-3 with TRBJ1-3; D remains unclear. The germline gives CDR1 SGHNT, CDR2 YENEEA. Trimming removed 5 bases from V and 8 bases from J, with 16 bases in between. The CDR3 runs 14 residues. CDR3 protein: CASSAGEAGDTIYF. In nucleotides, the CDR3 is TGTGCCAGCAGCGCCGGGGAGGCCGGGGACACCATATATTTT.

This rearrangement joins TRBV9 to TRBJ2-7; TRBD2 matches 13 bases. Germline CDR1 SGDLS, CDR2 YYNGEE. With V trimmed by 2 bases and J by 0 bases, 5 bases remained unmatched. The CDR3 runs to 17 residues. The CDR3 sequence is CASSVAGTSGVSYEQYF. CDR3 nucleotide sequence: TGTGCCAGCAGCGTCGCCGGGACTAGCGGGGTCTCCTACGAGCAGTACTTC. Complete variable domain (other parts from reference TRBV9 and TRBJ2-7): DSGVTQTPKHLITATGQRVTLRCSPRSGDLSVYWYQQSLDQGLQFLIQYYNGEERAKGNILERFSAQQFPDLHSELNLSSLELGDSALYFCASSVAGTSGVSYEQYFGPGTRLTVT.

The chain couples TRBV7-8 to TRBJ1-1; maybe TRBD1 (5 bases). Germline V gene sequence: CDR1 SGHVS, CDR2 FQNEAQ. Trimming took off 3 bases at V and 5 bases at J, with 22 bases between the two ends. The CDR3 length is 17 residues. The CDR3 sequence is CASSLWILSGARTEAFF. The CDR3 nucleotides read TGTGCCAGCAGCTTGTGGATTCTTAGCGGGGCGCGGACTGAAGCTTTCTTT.

V usage is TRBV18 and J usage is TRBJ1-5; D may be TRBD1 (5 bases). The CDR3 contains 14 residues. CDR1 is KGHSH and CDR2 is LQKENI in the germline V gene. The ends were cut back, 4 bases at V and 4 bases at J, with 11 bases in the middle. CDR3 bases: TGTGCCAGCTCACTGGGGACTGAGAATCAGCCCCAGCATTTT. Translation gives CASSLGTENQPQHF.

The gene calls are TRBV5-1 and TRBJ2-2; 12 bases line up with TRBD2. Trimming at V came to 3 bases and at J to 0 bases, leaving 3 bases not matched to a gene. In germline, CDR1 is SGHRS, CDR2 YFSETQ. CDR3 length equals 17 residues. CDR3: CASSSGLAGPNTGELFF. The CDR3 DNA is TGCGCCAGCAGCTCTGGACTAGCGGGACCGAACACCGGGGAGCTGTTTTTT.

The chain carries TRBV19 and TRBJ1-2; 7 nucleotides align to TRBD1. J gave up 4 bases and V 4 bases, and 9 bases lay outside the gene matches. This CDR3 region has 15 residues. Germline CDR1 reads LNHDA; CDR2 reads SQIVND (reference sequence). As DNA, the CDR3 is TGTGCCAGTAGTACACCCGCGACAGGGAGCTATGGCTACACCTTC. As protein: CASSTPATGSYGYTF.

The chain uses TRBV9 and TRBJ1-1; no clear D gene. CDR3 length: 13 amino acids. Trimming shortened V by 0 bases and J by 0 bases, and 3 bases separated the two germline ends. Germline V gene data show CDR1 as SGDLS and CDR2 as YYNGEE. Here the CDR3 reads CASSVAVNTEAFF. In nucleotides, the CDR3 is TGTGCCAGCAGCGTAGCGGTGAACACTGAAGCTTTCTTT. The full variable domain, completed using reference TRBV9 and TRBJ1-1, is DSGVTQTPKHLITATGQRVTLRCSPRSGDLSVYWYQQSLDQGLQFLIQYYNGEERAKGNILERFSAQQFPDLHSELNLSSLELGDSALYFCASSVAVNTEAFFGQGTRLTVV.

This clone was seen a handful of times. The V gene is TRBV11-2, the J gene TRBJ1-2, with 7 nucleotides matching TRBD1. This CDR3 contains 18 residues. Trimming at V came to 5 bases and at J to 8 bases, leaving 23 bases not matched to a gene. The germline V gene encodes CDR1 SGHAT and CDR2 FQNNGV. CDR3 DNA: TGTGCCAGCAGCCGCGAGGGGGGACGCGGGACAGATCTTTCGGGCTACACCTTC. This codes for CASSREGGRGTDLSGYTF.

This chain links TRBV30 with TRBJ1-3; D unresolved. CDR1 GTSNPN and CDR2 SVGIG come from the germline V gene (reference sequence). The germline V and J ends were trimmed by 0 bases and 4 bases, with 13 bases remaining between them. This CDR3 is 15 amino acids long. The chain's CDR3 is CAWSVDWNYGNTIYF. Here the CDR3 DNA reads TGTGCCTGGAGTGTGGACTGGAACTACGGAAACACCATATATTTT.

The J gene is TRBJ2-7, the V gene TRBV13; TRBD2 matches at 12 bases. The CDR3 extends over 15 amino acids. Trimming cost V 4 bases and J 2 bases; bases outside gene matches: 3. Looked up from germline, CDR1 is PRHDT and CDR2 is FYEKMQ (reference sequence). The CDR3 DNA follows: TGTGCCAGCAGCTCCCTAGCGGGAGGGGCCTACGAGCAGTACTTC. Translation: CASSSLAGGAYEQYF.

This sequence joins TRBV19 and TRBJ2-3; D perhaps matches TRBD1 (6 bases). V gave up 6 bases and J gave up 3 bases, with 13 bases separating them. The CDR3 runs 14 residues. Germline CDR1 reads LNHDA; CDR2 reads SQIVND (reference sequence). The DNA of the CDR3 is TGTGCCAGTAGACAGGGAATCGGGACAGATACGCAGTATTTT. This gives the protein CASRQGIGTDTQYF.